Below, 9 T cell receptor beta chains from the same sample are listed, as sequenced in a study of CD8 T cells in Susac syndrome. RNA amounts of about 0.5 to 1 ug underwent reverse transcription with random hexamers. TCRdb fed the immunoSEQ multiplex PCR reads into MiXCR, producing one record per CDR3 protein. Of 140,000 or so distinct CDR3 sequences in the sample, almost 96% are singletons; the top ten hold 0.065% to 0.095%. Sequencing was performed on CD4+ T cells from PBMCs. These receptors were obtained from a human donor with Susac syndrome.

The chain is built from TRBV29-1 and TRBJ2-3, with 7 bases matching TRBD1. Per the germline V gene, CDR1 is SQVTM and CDR2 is ANQGSEA. The CDR3 sequence is 13 residues long. Unmatched junction bases numbered 2, after V lost 2 bases and J lost 3 bases. The CDR3 here is CSVEPRGTDTQYF. The CDR3 DNA reads as TGCAGCGTTGAACCCAGGGGGACAGATACGCAGTATTTT.

The chain couples TRBV25-1 to TRBJ2-2; D ambiguous. The CDR3 is 13 amino acids. Deletions cut 3 bases from V and 3 bases from J, with 5 bases between. The germline V gene has CDR1 MGHDK and CDR2 SYGVNS. This CDR3 is CASSEGYTGELFF. The CDR3 nucleotides read TGTGCCAGCAGTGAGGGTTACACCGGGGAGCTGTTTTTT. Supplemented by reference TRBV25-1 and TRBJ2-2, the full variable domain reads EADIYQTPRYLVIGTGKKITLECSQTMGHDKMYWYQQDPGMELHLIHYSYGVNSTEKGDLSSESTVSRIRTEHFPLTLESARPSHTSQYLCASSEGYTGELFFGEGSRLTVL.

The genes are TRBV24-1 and TRBJ1-5; 7 bases are shared with TRBD1. Looked up from germline, CDR1 is KGHDR and CDR2 is SFDVKD. J gave up 4 bases and V 9 bases, and 5 bases lay outside the gene matches. This CDR3 has 13 residues. This CDR3 reads CATGTVSNQPQHF. The CDR3 DNA sequence: TGTGCCACCGGGACAGTCTCGAATCAGCCCCAGCATTTT.

This rearrangement joins TRBV9 to TRBJ2-1; 8 bases fit TRBD2. Trimming took 3 bases from V and 7 from J; bases not matched to a gene: 12. Germline V gene data show CDR1 as SGDLS and CDR2 as YYNGEE. This CDR3 comprises 16 residues. CDR3: CASSARPGGKVNEQFF. The CDR3 DNA reads as TGTGCCAGCAGCGCCCGGCCGGGAGGGAAGGTGAATGAGCAGTTCTTC.

This rearrangement joins TRBV19 to TRBJ2-7; the D is unclear. Germline CDR1 reads LNHDA; CDR2 reads SQIVND (reference sequence). Trimming left V 0 bases short and J 4 bases short, with 7 bases between. The length of the CDR3 is 13 residues. The CDR3 region is CASSIDGKYEQYF. The DNA for the CDR3 is TGTGCCAGTAGTATAGATGGCAAATACGAGCAGTACTTC. Drawing the rest from reference TRBV19 and TRBJ2-7, the complete variable domain is DGGITQSPKYLFRKEGQNVTLSCEQNLNHDAMYWYRQDPGQGLRLIYYSQIVNDFQKGDIAEGYSVSREKKESFPLTVTSAQKNPTAFYLCASSIDGKYEQYFGPGTRLTVT.

V usage is TRBV2 and J usage is TRBJ2-7, with D tentatively TRBD2 (5 bases). There are 13 residues in the CDR3. The germline V and J ends were trimmed by 5 bases and 6 bases, with 14 bases remaining between them. Germline V gene sequence: CDR1 SNHLY, CDR2 FYNNEI. CDR3 nucleotides: TGTGCCAGCAGTCGACACCCAGGAGGCGAGCAGTACTTC. Translating gives CASSRHPGGEQYF.

The rearrangement uses TRBV3-1 and TRBJ2-1; no reliable D call. V lost 1 base and J 7 bases, leaving 5 bases between the germline ends. This CDR3 has 12 amino acids. Germline-derived CDR1 and CDR2 are LGHDT and YNNKEL (reference sequence). The CDR3 region has the DNA TGTGCCAGCAGCCAAGCCTCTAATGAGCAGTTCTTC. Translating gives CASSQASNEQFF.

This chain uses TRBV5-1 with TRBJ2-1; 7 bases align to TRBD2. V shed 3 bases, J shed 7 bases, and the junction held 4 bases outside the gene matches. Germline V gives CDR1 SGHRS, CDR2 YFSETQ. The CDR3 runs to 13 residues. CDR3 region: CASSWGGSNEQFF. The CDR3 DNA sequence: TGCGCCAGCAGCTGGGGGGGTTCGAATGAGCAGTTCTTC.

On this clonotype itself: One junction end disagrees with the germline gene, perhaps due to a read error. This chain joins TRBV4-1 and TRBJ2-5; 8 bases are shared with TRBD1. Germline CDR1 MGHRA, CDR2 YSYEKL. This CDR3 comprises 13 residues. The CDR3, as DNA: TGCGCCAGCGGCCCGACAGGGGAAGAGACCCACTACTTC. Translating it yields CASGPTGEETHYF.